Below are 25 T cell receptor beta chains sequenced from a single sample in a study of CD8+ T cells in alopecia areata. Sequencing used cDNA as its template, made by extracting RNA and reverse transcribing it. TCRdb's copy holds only in-frame clones and misses some; the assay was immunoSEQ multiplex PCR. The data hold roughly 150,000 clones, with nearly 55% observed a single time. Treatment of the sample: oral pan-JAK inhibitor, 5-10 mg twice daily. The sample here was CD8+ T cells sorted from blood, taken at week 4, from a patient treated with tofacitinib. The receptors shown here come from a human donor with alopecia areata.

The rearrangement joins TRBV19 to TRBJ2-5; D call uncertain. The ends were cut back, 1 base at V and 2 bases at J, with 5 bases in the middle. The CDR3 extends over 13 amino acids. Germline V gene data show CDR1 as LNHDA and CDR2 as SQIVND (reference sequence). The CDR3, as DNA: TGTGCCAGTAGTATAGGGGGTCAAGAGACCCAGTACTTC. Amino acid sequence: CASSIGGQETQYF.

The V and J genes are TRBV9 and TRBJ2-2; D is unresolved. This CDR3 is 11 amino acids long. Germline values: CDR1 SGDLS, CDR2 YYNGEE. Trimming cost V 2 bases and J 6 bases, with 2 bases left between them. The CDR3 DNA reads as TGTGCCAGCAGCGTCGCCGGGGAGCTGTTTTTT. Translation gives CASSVAGELFF. Together with reference TRBV9 and TRBJ2-2, the CDR3 gives the full variable domain: DSGVTQTPKHLITATGQRVTLRCSPRSGDLSVYWYQQSLDQGLQFLIQYYNGEERAKGNILERFSAQQFPDLHSELNLSSLELGDSALYFCASSVAGELFFGEGSRLTVL.

A single count supports this clone. The rearrangement uses TRBV11-2 and TRBJ2-3; D gene unclear. Trimming took 6 bases from V and 0 from J, leaving 4 bases between them. Germline CDR1 and CDR2: SGHAT and FQNNGV. This CDR3 is built from 12 residues. CDR3 sequence: CASRLSTDTQYF. CDR3 DNA sequence: TGTGCCAGCAGACTAAGCACAGATACGCAGTATTTT.

This clone was seen a few times. This sequence joins TRBV7-8 and TRBJ2-5; 8 bases are a match to TRBD2. CDR1 and CDR2 (germline): SGHVS, FQNEAQ. V lost 8 bases, J lost 3 bases, and 11 bases stayed unmatched. This CDR3 has 15 residues. The CDR3 DNA sequence: TGTGCCAGCCGGCCGGTCGGGCGGGGGGAAGAGACCCAGTACTTC. This translates into CASRPVGRGEETQYF.

In its sample, this clone was seen a few times. This chain uses TRBV6-4 with TRBJ2-1; TRBD2 agrees at 9 bases. The CDR3 covers 15 residues. Germline V gene sequence: CDR1 MRHNA, CDR2 SNTAGT. After removal of 3 bases from V and 5 bases from J, the junction contained 5 bases not matched to a gene. The CDR3 DNA reads as TGTGCCAGCAGTGAGACAGCGGGGGGACACAATGAGCAGTTCTTC. Amino acid sequence: CASSETAGGHNEQFF.

The chain has TRBV9 and TRBJ2-5; D perhaps matches TRBD1 (5 bases). In germline, CDR1 is SGDLS, CDR2 YYNGEE. V was cut by 0 bases and J by 5 bases, with 11 bases left in between. This CDR3 has 14 residues. CDR3 protein: CASSVVPRAETQYF. CDR3 DNA sequence: TGTGCCAGCAGCGTAGTCCCCAGGGCGGAGACCCAGTACTTC.

This clone appeared a few times. The chain employs TRBV12-5 and TRBJ1-2; unclear D gene. Germline values: CDR1 LGHNT, CDR2 FRNRAP. The CDR3 sequence is 15 residues long. V was cut by 4 bases and J by 1 base, with 13 bases left in between. CDR3 in amino acids: CASGSQPTGNYGYTF. CDR3 nucleotide sequence: TGTGCTAGTGGTTCTCAACCAACGGGTAACTATGGCTACACCTTC.

This clone has more than one count but fewer than ten. V and J are TRBV5-1 and TRBJ2-4; D may be TRBD1 or TRBD2 (5 bases each). Germline V gene data show CDR1 as SGHRS and CDR2 as YFSETQ. V shed 0 bases and J shed 6 bases, with 10 bases lying between them. The CDR3 is 14 amino acids. The CDR3 is CASSLVGEGNIQYF. CDR3 DNA sequence: TGCGCCAGCAGCTTGGTGGGGGAAGGAAACATTCAGTACTTC.

The chain employs TRBV11-2 and TRBJ2-1; D remains ambiguous. The length of the CDR3 is 13 residues. Trimming removed 5 bases at V and 2 bases at J, with 7 bases between. CDR1 is SGHAT, CDR2 FQNNGV, per germline. The CDR3 spells CASSPRPYNEQFF. The CDR3, as DNA: TGTGCCAGCAGCCCCCGACCCTACAATGAGCAGTTCTTC.

V is TRBV4-1 and J is TRBJ2-1, with no clear D. Germline loops: CDR1 MGHRA, CDR2 YSYEKL. The CDR3 is made up of 16 amino acids. The V end lost 2 bases, the J end lost 0 bases, and 11 bases lay between the germline ends. The DNA for the CDR3 is TGCGCCAGCAGCCAACCGATGGTTAGCTCCTACAATGAGCAGTTCTTC. It translates to CASSQPMVSSYNEQFF.

This chain links TRBV6-1 with TRBJ2-2; D gene unclear. Germline CDR1 and CDR2: MNHNS and SASEGT. The CDR3 loop spans 12 amino acids. V lost 4 bases and J 6 bases, leaving 6 bases between the germline ends. The CDR3 reads CASSGLAGELFF. As DNA, the CDR3 is TGTGCCAGCAGTGGGCTAGCCGGGGAGCTGTTTTTT.

The CDR3 nucleotides are TGTGCCAGCAGCCAAGTTGCCGGGGAGCACACAGATACGCAGTATTTT. Translating it yields CASSQVAGEHTDTQYF. This chain links TRBV4-2 with TRBJ2-3; possible D gene TRBD2, 5 bases. Trimming took 1 base from V and 2 from J, leaving 13 bases between them. This CDR3 region has 16 residues. Germline CDR1 and CDR2: LGHNA and YNFKEQ.

The chain has TRBV30 and TRBJ1-2, with a possible D match to TRBD1 (5 bases). The germline V and J ends were trimmed by 5 bases and 8 bases, with 18 bases remaining between them. Germline V gives CDR1 GTSNPN, CDR2 SVGIG (reference sequence). CDR3 length: 13 amino acids. The CDR3 loop is CAWSPFGQGGYTF. The CDR3 nucleotides read TGTGCCTGGTCTCCCTTTGGGCAGGGCGGCTACACCTTC.

This clone was detected only a few times. The rearrangement links TRBV11-2 to TRBJ1-1, with D perhaps TRBD1 (6 bases). This CDR3 has 15 residues. Germline V gene lookup returns CDR1 SGHAT and CDR2 FQNNGV. Trimming pared 0 bases from V and 1 base from J, leaving 9 bases between. CDR3 sequence: CASSLDRGTNTEAFF. The CDR3 DNA sequence: TGTGCCAGCAGCTTAGATAGGGGGACGAACACTGAAGCTTTCTTT.

This clone was detected only once. CDR3 sequence (DNA): TGTGCCAGCAGTTTACAGCGGGGGTCATCTTACGAGCAGTACTTC. It encodes CASSLQRGSSYEQYF. The chain links TRBV27 to TRBJ2-7, with 8 bases lining up with TRBD2. In germline, CDR1 is MNHEY, CDR2 SMNVEV (reference sequence). The J segment lost 4 bases and the V segment lost 2 bases, leaving 7 bases of the junction unmatched. This CDR3 is built from 15 residues.

The chain couples TRBV19 to TRBJ1-5; 7 bases map to TRBD1. Germline-derived CDR1 and CDR2 are LNHDA and SQIVND (reference sequence). Trimming at V came to 5 bases and at J to 3 bases, leaving 4 bases not matched to a gene. The CDR3 runs 14 residues. The CDR3 nucleotides are TGTGCCAGTAGTGTGGGACAGTTCAATCAGCCCCAGCATTTT. Its translation: CASSVGQFNQPQHF.

The J gene is TRBJ1-6, the V gene TRBV27; D is unresolved. The germline V gene encodes CDR1 MNHEY and CDR2 SMNVEV (reference sequence). The CDR3 runs to 16 residues. V lost 5 bases to trimming and J lost 0 bases, with 11 bases between them. The chain's CDR3 is CASSPGPGSYNSPLHF. In DNA, the CDR3 is TGTGCCAGCAGTCCCGGACCGGGCTCCTATAATTCACCCCTCCACTTT.

The chain carries TRBV29-1 and TRBJ1-1; no firm D call. V lost 5 bases and J 5 bases, leaving 18 bases between the germline ends. The CDR3 covers 14 residues. Per germline, CDR1 SQVTM and CDR2 ANQGSEA. This CDR3 is CSVPLEVVETEAFF. The CDR3 DNA reads as TGCAGCGTTCCCCTTGAAGTGGTTGAGACTGAAGCTTTCTTT. The entire variable domain, with the rest obtained from reference TRBV29-1 and TRBJ1-1, is as follows: SAVISQKPSRDICQRGTSLTIQCQVDSQVTMMFWYRQQPGQSLTLIATANQGSEATYESGFVIDKFPISRPNLTFSTLTVSNMSPEDSSIYLCSVPLEVVETEAFFGQGTRLTVV.

The rearrangement uses TRBV7-9 and TRBJ1-1; the match to TRBD1 covers 10 bases. Germline CDR1 and CDR2: SEHNR and FQNEAQ (reference sequence). Trimming cost V 5 bases and J 4 bases; bases outside gene matches: 7. The CDR3 totals 15 residues. As DNA, the CDR3 is TGTGCCAGCAGCGAGACAGGGGGCGCGGGCACTGAAGCTTTCTTT. Translated: CASSETGGAGTEAFF.

This clone was detected ten times or more. The chain carries TRBV6-4 and TRBJ2-2; no clear D gene. From germline, CDR1 is MRHNA and CDR2 SNTAGT. CDR3 size: 12 residues. Trimming took off 4 bases at V and 4 bases at J, with 4 bases between the two ends. In DNA form, the CDR3 reads TGTGCCAGCAGTGGGGGCACCGGGGAGCTGTTTTTT. Translated, it gives CASSGGTGELFF.

The chain joins TRBV4-1 to TRBJ2-3; 10 bases fit TRBD2. CDR1 and CDR2 (germline): MGHRA, YSYEKL. The ends lost 3 bases at V and 2 bases at J; junction bases unmatched: 5. The CDR3 runs to 16 residues. This CDR3 reads CASSHRAGGITDTQYF. The CDR3 DNA follows: TGCGCCAGCAGCCACCGAGCGGGGGGGATCACAGATACGCAGTATTTT.

This sequence joins TRBV5-1 and TRBJ2-2; 7 nucleotides align to TRBD1. Germline V gene sequence: CDR1 SGHRS, CDR2 YFSETQ. The CDR3 spans 16 residues. The junction had 8 bases not matched to a gene; V was cut back by 3 bases and J by 3 bases. Here the CDR3 reads CASSSAWGQHTGELFF. The CDR3, as DNA: TGCGCCAGCAGCTCAGCTTGGGGACAGCACACCGGGGAGCTGTTTTTT.

The V and J genes are TRBV5-6 and TRBJ2-7; 8 nucleotides agree with TRBD1. Losses at the gene ends were 5 bases for V and 4 bases for J; bases not matched to a gene: 5. Germline loops: CDR1 SGHDT, CDR2 YYEEEE. The CDR3 loop spans 13 amino acids. The CDR3 here is CASSQGAWYEQYF. CDR3 in DNA: TGTGCCAGCAGTCAGGGGGCTTGGTACGAGCAGTACTTC.

V usage is TRBV25-1 and J usage is TRBJ1-5; D gene ambiguous. The germline CDR1 and CDR2 sequences are MGHDK and SYGVNS. The CDR3 is 14 residues long. The CDR3 DNA reads TGTGCGCGCCGACGACCGTATAGCAATCAGCCCCAGCATTTT. Translation: CARRRPYSNQPQHF.

This chain joins TRBV25-1 and TRBJ2-3, with D possibly called TRBD1 or TRBD2 (5 bases each). Looked up from germline, CDR1 is MGHDK and CDR2 is SYGVNS. CDR3 length: 15 amino acids. V was trimmed by 3 bases and J by 0 bases, leaving 10 bases between them. CDR3 sequence reads: CASSDWGMSTDTQYF. The CDR3 DNA reads as TGTGCCAGCAGTGATTGGGGGATGAGCACAGATACGCAGTATTTT.